These 10 T cell receptor beta chains share one sample of origin, sequenced in a study of cytomegalovirus exposure and HLA in healthy donors. Both 60 Vbeta primers and 13 Jbeta primers went into the PCR. Measured with immunoSEQ multiplex PCR; TCRdb has only the in-frame clones, and not every one. Altogether some 20,000 clones are present, 84% being singletons, with the ten largest covering over 20%. Sequencing was carried out using PBMCs. These receptors came from a human donor in good health.

This chain connects TRBV7-2 to TRBJ1-1; possible D gene TRBD1, 6 bases. The CDR3 sequence is 14 residues long. Germline V CDR1 and CDR2: SGHTA, FQGNSA. Trimming left V 0 bases short and J 4 bases short, with 9 bases between. The CDR3 protein is CASSLAGTSTEAFF. The CDR3 DNA follows: TGTGCCAGCAGCTTAGCCGGGACAAGCACTGAAGCTTTCTTT. Using reference TRBV7-2 and TRBJ1-1 for the parts outside the CDR3, the full variable domain is GAGVSQSPSNKVTEKGKDVELRCDPISGHTALYWYRQSLGQGLEFLIYFQGNSAPDKSGLPSDRFSAERTGGSVSTLTIQRTQQEDSAVYLCASSLAGTSTEAFFGQGTRLTVV.

The gene calls are TRBV6-5 and TRBJ2-2; 8 bases fit TRBD2. The CDR3 runs 15 residues. After removal of 4 bases from V and 4 bases from J, the junction contained 5 bases not matched to a gene. CDR1 is MNHEY, CDR2 SVGAGI, per germline. The CDR3 sequence is CASSSSGGGTGELFF. The CDR3 bases are TGTGCCAGCAGTTCCTCGGGAGGGGGCACCGGGGAGCTGTTTTTT.

This clone was observed a handful of times. The chain employs TRBV6-1 and TRBJ1-3; D remains ambiguous. The CDR3 is made up of 15 amino acids. The germline V and J ends were trimmed by 1 base and 0 bases, with 7 bases remaining between them. Germline V gene data show CDR1 as MNHNS and CDR2 as SASEGT. The CDR3 DNA is TGTGCCAGCAGTGAAGGCCGGTACTCTGGAAACACCATATATTTT. Amino acids: CASSEGRYSGNTIYF.

The genes are TRBV5-1 and TRBJ1-6; D uncertain. Trimming left V 0 bases short and J 10 bases short, with 11 bases between. CDR3 size: 14 residues. Germline assignment: CDR1 SGHRS and CDR2 YFSETQ. The CDR3 spells CASSLGPQRSPLHF. CDR3 in DNA: TGCGCCAGCAGCTTGGGCCCACAGAGATCACCCCTCCACTTT.

The chain is built from TRBV27 and TRBJ2-1; D may be TRBD2 (6 bases). Germline V gene lookup returns CDR1 MNHEY and CDR2 SMNVEV (reference sequence). This CDR3 contains 16 residues. V gave up 4 bases and J gave up 3 bases, with 16 bases separating them. This CDR3 reads CASSSGAGGVYNEQFF. Written as DNA, the CDR3 is TGTGCCAGCAGTTCCGGGGCCGGAGGGGTCTACAATGAGCAGTTCTTC.

The chain links TRBV5-5 to TRBJ2-7; D gene unclear. CDR1 and CDR2 (germline): SGHKS, YYEKEE (reference sequence). Trimming pared 0 bases from V and 4 bases from J, leaving 11 bases between. The CDR3 covers 14 residues. The CDR3 bases are TGTGCCAGCAGCTTGGTTTCACAGAATTACGAGCAGTACTTC. Its protein product is CASSLVSQNYEQYF. The full variable domain, in which reference TRBV5-5 and TRBJ2-7 provide the parts outside the CDR3, is DAGVTQSPTHLIKTRGQQVTLRCSPISGHKSVSWYQQVLGQGPQFIFQYYEKEERGRGNFPDRFSARQFPNYSSELNVNALLLGDSALYLCASSLVSQNYEQYFGPGTRLTVT.

V usage is TRBV4-3 and J usage is TRBJ2-5, with 7 bases lining up with TRBD1. The J segment lost 5 bases and the V segment lost 0 bases, leaving 12 bases of the junction unmatched. The CDR3 length is 17 residues. Germline V gene data show CDR1 as LGHNA and CDR2 as YSLEER. The CDR3 DNA reads TGCGCCAGCAGCCAAGATAGATCACAGGGGTCTTGGGAGACCCAGTACTTC. Encoded protein: CASSQDRSQGSWETQYF.

The genes are TRBV7-2 and TRBJ1-4; no firm D call. CDR1 and CDR2 from the germline V gene are SGHTA and FQGNSA. The CDR3 length is 12 residues. Trimming removed 5 bases at V and 8 bases at J, with 9 bases between. CDR3 amino acids: CASSRAGEKLFF. CDR3 bases: TGTGCCAGCAGCCGCGCGGGGGAAAAACTGTTTTTT.

There are a few counts of this clone. The chain couples TRBV6-6 to TRBJ1-5; D may be TRBD1 (6 bases). Trimming cost V 4 bases and J 5 bases, with 18 bases left between them. The CDR3 length is 16 residues. Germline V gene lookup returns CDR1 MNHNY and CDR2 SVGAGI (reference sequence). CDR3 DNA sequence: TGTGCCAGCAGTTCTCGCGACAGGATCCGCCATCAGCCCCAGCATTTT. Translating it yields CASSSRDRIRHQPQHF.

This clone has a handful of counts. Other DNA sequences in this specimen translate into the identical CDR3. The CDR3 region has the DNA TGTGCCAGCAGTCTCAGGGTGGGTACTGAAGCTTTCTTT. This translates into CASSLRVGTEAFF. The genes are TRBV27 and TRBJ1-1, with D possibly being TRBD1 (5 bases). Per the germline V gene, CDR1 is MNHEY and CDR2 is SMNVEV (reference sequence). Trimming took off 5 bases at V and 5 bases at J, with 12 bases between the two ends. The CDR3 is 13 amino acids.